This T cell receptor (beta chain) appears in the sequencing data of a study of cytomegalovirus exposure and HLA in healthy donors. Trimming removed 2 bases at V and 6 bases at J, with 11 bases between. The CDR3 runs to 13 residues. Germline values: CDR1 SEHNR, CDR2 FQNEAQ (reference sequence). When sampled, the donors appeared nominally healthy, though they likely had unrecorded immune exposures. 13 Jbeta primers and 60 Vbeta primers were used for the PCR. Sequencing was performed with immunoSEQ multiplex PCR; in TCRdb, only in-frame clones are kept and a portion is missing. Among about 140,000 clones listed, roughly 77% were seen once.

The rearrangement uses TRBV7-9 and TRBJ2-7; D is possibly TRBD1 (5 bases). Material for sequencing was PBMCs. The source of this sequence is a woman aged 25 to 39 in good health and CMV-seronegative. The CDR3 DNA follows: TGTGCCAGCAGCTTAATGTCAGGGCGCGAGCAGTACTTC. This translates into CASSLMSGREQYF.